Listed here is a single T cell receptor (beta chain). The assay was immunoSEQ multiplex PCR, and TCRdb's table has in-frame clones only and misses some. Among 58,000 or so clones, about nine tenths were seen once, and the ten largest hold around 2.3%. The sample is drawn from a study of T cell changes during pregnancy in multiple sclerosis. Trimming took 6 bases from V and 5 from J; bases not matched to a gene: 19. CDR3 length equals 16 residues. Germline-derived CDR1 and CDR2 are SQVTM and ANQGSEA. The receptor comes from a female donor in good health, enrolled as a control in a pregnancy study. Sequencing was performed on peripheral blood, taken in the first trimester of pregnancy. The rearrangement uses TRBV29-1 and TRBJ2-7, with 7 bases matching TRBD2. The CDR3 loop reads CSVQRGPTPFLDEQYF. DNA for the CDR3: TGCAGCGTACAGCGGGGCCCAACTCCATTTTTGGACGAGCAGTACTTC.